What follows are 28 T cell receptor beta chains derived from one specimen sequenced in a study of T-cell reconstitution after alpha-beta-depleted transplantation in children. Unique molecular identifiers tagged the TCRbeta library. Each CDR3 protein is one row after TCRdb ran MiXCR on the PCR reads. This table holds 45,000 to 70,000 distinct CDR3 sequences, roughly 45% found once. Here the sequenced sample was PBMCs, mostly from graft donor cells, taken 360 days after TCRalphabeta/CD19-depleted stem cell transplant. The source is a male patient younger than 18 who had a stem cell transplant for acute lymphoblastic leukemia, so the T cells may come from the graft donor.

V gene TRBV5-1 combines with J gene TRBJ2-3; D remains ambiguous. CDR3 length: 12 residues. V lost 3 bases, J lost 2 bases, and 4 bases lay in between. CDR1 and CDR2 from the germline V gene are SGHRS and YFSETQ. The DNA for the CDR3 is TGCGCCAGCAGCTCTAACACAGATACGCAGTATTTT. Its protein is CASSSNTDTQYF.

The chain couples TRBV28 to TRBJ2-5; 7 bases line up with TRBD1. Trimming removed 5 bases from V and 1 base from J; junction bases left unmatched: 4. Germline V lookup: CDR1 MDHEN, CDR2 SYDVKM. There are 14 residues in the CDR3. CDR3 nucleotide sequence: TGTGCCAGCAGTCTCGGGACAGCCCAAGAGACCCAGTACTTC. Its protein product is CASSLGTAQETQYF.

V is TRBV5-1 and J is TRBJ1-2, with D unresolved. Trimming left V 0 bases short and J 3 bases short, with 12 bases between. This CDR3 has 15 residues. Per germline, CDR1 SGHRS and CDR2 YFSETQ. DNA for the CDR3: TGCGCCAGCAGCTTGGTCGTGGGTAGTTACTATGGCTACACCTTC. Its protein is CASSLVVGSYYGYTF.

The chain employs TRBV28 and TRBJ2-7; no clear D. Trimming removed 0 bases at V and 7 bases at J, with 16 bases between. Germline CDR1 MDHEN, CDR2 SYDVKM. This CDR3 is built from 15 residues. The CDR3 DNA reads TGTGCCAGCAGTTTATGTCATAGAAGAGCTTGTGAGCAGTACTTC. This sequence encodes CASSLCHRRACEQYF. The full variable domain, in which reference TRBV28 and TRBJ2-7 provide the parts outside the CDR3, is DVKVTQSSRYLVKRTGEKVFLECVQDMDHENMFWYRQDPGLGLRLIYFSYDVKMKEKGDIPEGYSVSREKKERFSLILESASTNQTSMYLCASSLCHRRACEQYFGPGTRLTVT.

The rearrangement links TRBV12-3 or TRBV12-4 to TRBJ1-3; D is undetermined. Trimming removed 6 bases from V and 4 bases from J, with 10 bases in between. The CDR3 covers 13 residues. Here the CDR3 reads CASSQTQGNTIYF. CDR3 nucleotide sequence: TGTGCCAGCAGCCAGACCCAAGGAAACACCATATATTTT.

The rearrangement joins TRBV29-1 to TRBJ2-7; a possible D gene is TRBD1 (6 bases). This CDR3 contains 13 residues. V gave up 4 bases and J gave up 6 bases, with 16 bases separating them. The germline V gene encodes CDR1 SQVTM and CDR2 ANQGSEA. CDR3 in amino acids: CSVVAGQSREQYF. The CDR3, as DNA: TGCAGCGTTGTCGCAGGACAGTCACGCGAGCAGTACTTC.

This clonotype came up a few times. The chain employs TRBV12-3 or TRBV12-4 and TRBJ1-5; TRBD1 might be the D (5 bases). Trimming removed 4 bases at V and 1 base at J, with 11 bases between. The CDR3 covers 15 residues. The chain's CDR3 is CASSSGFRSNQPQHF. The CDR3 nucleotides are TGTGCCAGCAGTTCAGGGTTTAGGAGCAATCAGCCCCAGCATTTT.

This clonotype has just a few counts. This sequence joins TRBV11-2 and TRBJ2-5; 7 nucleotides align to TRBD1. The CDR3 extends over 17 amino acids. V gave up 1 base and J gave up 1 base; unmatched junction bases: 9. Germline V gene lookup returns CDR1 SGHAT and CDR2 FQNNGV. The CDR3 loop reads CASSLGQDRHLQETQYF. CDR3 in DNA: TGTGCCAGCAGCTTAGGCCAGGACAGGCACCTCCAAGAGACCCAGTACTTC.

The chain employs TRBV7-9 and TRBJ2-5; D possibly corresponds to TRBD2 (5 bases). Between the trimmed V and J ends, which lost 5 bases and 1 base, there was a span of 14 bases. Germline V gives CDR1 SEHNR, CDR2 FQNEAQ (reference sequence). This CDR3 contains 15 residues. CDR3 sequence reads: CASSPWVAGQETQYF. The CDR3 nucleotides are TGTGCCAGCAGCCCCTGGGTTGCGGGCCAAGAGACCCAGTACTTC.

V and J are TRBV12-3 or TRBV12-4 and TRBJ2-3; D is unresolved. This CDR3 spans 15 amino acids. Trimming removed 6 bases at V and 2 bases at J, with 15 bases between. The chain's CDR3 is CASRPLRRFTDTQYF. The CDR3 DNA reads TGTGCCAGCAGACCCCTCCGGCGGTTCACAGATACGCAGTATTTT.

This clonotype was seen repeatedly, ten times or more. The CDR3 reads CASWGGLNNSPLHF. The CDR3, as DNA: TGTGCCAGCTGGGGGGGGTTGAATAATTCACCCCTCCACTTT. The chain couples TRBV27 to TRBJ1-6; a weak D match, TRBD1 (5 bases). Looked up from germline, CDR1 is MNHEY and CDR2 is SMNVEV (reference sequence). Between the trimmed V and J ends, which lost 8 bases and 5 bases, there was a span of 13 bases. This CDR3 has 14 amino acids.

The CDR3 spells CSALEREKLFF. CDR3 bases: TGCAGTGCCCTGGAGAGGGAAAAACTGTTTTTT. The rearrangement joins TRBV20-1 to TRBJ1-4; D is uncertain. Between the trimmed V and J ends, which lost 6 bases and 8 bases, there was a span of 10 bases. This CDR3 contains 11 residues. The germline V gene encodes CDR1 DFQATT and CDR2 SNEGSKA (reference sequence).

CDR3 loop: CASSLGTGLAKNIQYF. The CDR3 DNA reads TGTGCCAGCAGCTTAGGGACAGGGTTAGCCAAAAACATTCAGTACTTC. The genes are TRBV5-4 and TRBJ2-4, with 9 positions matching TRBD1. CDR1 is SGHNT and CDR2 is YYREEE in the germline V gene (reference sequence). The J segment lost 0 bases and the V segment lost 2 bases, leaving 3 bases of the junction unmatched. The CDR3 has 16 amino acids.

The chain joins TRBV29-1 to TRBJ2-7, with a weak D call TRBD1 (6 bases). This CDR3 spans 13 amino acids. The germline V gene encodes CDR1 SQVTM and CDR2 ANQGSEA. Trimming removed 4 bases at V and 1 base at J, with 11 bases between. The CDR3 is CSVGGPESYEQYF. CDR3 DNA sequence: TGCAGCGTTGGGGGGCCAGAGTCCTACGAGCAGTACTTC.

The CDR3 DNA follows: TGCGCCAGCAGCTCCACCAGGGACCTGAACACTGAAGCTTTCTTT. Encoded protein: CASSSTRDLNTEAFF. V gene TRBV5-1 combines with J gene TRBJ1-1, with a tentative D call TRBD1 (5 bases). Germline values: CDR1 SGHRS, CDR2 YFSETQ. This CDR3 contains 15 residues. V lost 3 bases, J lost 0 bases, and 12 bases lay in between.

The gene calls are TRBV11-2 and TRBJ2-5; 7 nucleotides align to TRBD2. The CDR3 totals 15 residues. Looked up from germline, CDR1 is SGHAT and CDR2 is FQNNGV. The V segment lost 5 bases and the J segment 3 bases; nucleotides outside the gene matches: 9. This CDR3 is CASSPRRAGEETQYF. For the CDR3, the DNA is TGTGCCAGCAGCCCCCGGAGGGCGGGAGAAGAGACCCAGTACTTC.

This clonotype came up once. The J gene is TRBJ2-7, the V gene TRBV28; 8 positions match TRBD1. The CDR3 runs to 14 residues. Germline V gene data show CDR1 as MDHEN and CDR2 as SYDVKM. V lost 8 bases to trimming and J lost 0 bases; unmatched junction nucleotides: 6. The CDR3 is CASGFRGPSYEQYF. CDR3 DNA sequence: TGTGCCAGCGGATTCAGGGGGCCCTCCTACGAGCAGTACTTC.

This clonotype was seen more than once but under ten times. V gene TRBV7-2 combines with J gene TRBJ2-7; D tentatively fits TRBD1 or TRBD2 (6 bases each). Germline V lookup: CDR1 SGHTA, CDR2 FQGNSA. Trimming took 3 bases from V and 2 from J, leaving 20 bases between them. CDR3 length: 17 amino acids. CDR3 sequence (DNA): TGTGCCAGCAGCTTTAGACCGGACTACCGGGGGCCCTACGAGCAGTACTTC. It specifies CASSFRPDYRGPYEQYF.

The V and J genes are TRBV11-2 and TRBJ2-2; possibly TRBD2 for D (6 bases). CDR3 length equals 16 residues. Germline assignment: CDR1 SGHAT and CDR2 FQNNGV. V was cut by 1 base and J by 4 bases, with 13 bases left in between. DNA for the CDR3: TGTGCCAGCAGCTTAGTCTACCGGGGAGGCACCGGGGAGCTGTTTTTT. This translates into CASSLVYRGGTGELFF.

This clonotype was seen more than once but under ten times. This sequence joins TRBV29-1 and TRBJ2-7; TRBD2 agrees at 7 bases. CDR1 is SQVTM, CDR2 ANQGSEA, per germline. V shed 2 bases and J 6 bases; nucleotides not matched to a gene: 10. CDR3 length: 14 residues. The CDR3 DNA reads TGCAGCGTTGAATTGGTGACTAGCTTCGGCGAGCAGTACTTC. Its protein is CSVELVTSFGEQYF.

The chain links TRBV20-1 to TRBJ2-3; TRBD2 matches at 12 bases. J gave up 3 bases and V 5 bases, and 0 bases lay outside the gene matches. Germline CDR1 is DFQATT and CDR2 is SNEGSKA (reference sequence). The CDR3 runs 13 residues. This chain's CDR3 is CSALAGGTDTQYF. CDR3 DNA: TGCAGTGCTCTAGCGGGAGGGACAGATACGCAGTATTTT.

This clonotype appeared a few times. The V and J genes are TRBV9 and TRBJ2-7; 10 nucleotides agree with TRBD2. V gave up 6 bases and J gave up 5 bases; unmatched junction bases: 8. The CDR3 covers 14 residues. CDR1 is SGDLS, CDR2 YYNGEE, per germline. CDR3 in DNA: TGTGCCAGCAACGGAGCGGGAGGGCCCCACGAGCAGTACTTC. Residues: CASNGAGGPHEQYF.

This clonotype was detected only a few times. V is TRBV12-3 or TRBV12-4 and J is TRBJ2-1; D is possibly TRBD1 (5 bases). V lost 6 bases, J lost 6 bases, and 9 bases lay in between. The CDR3 spans 12 residues. The CDR3 DNA reads as TGTGCCAGCAGCCCCGACAGCAATGAGCAGTTCTTC. The encoded protein is CASSPDSNEQFF.

A single count supports this clonotype. This rearrangement joins TRBV5-1 to TRBJ2-7; 11 nucleotides align to TRBD2. The CDR3 has 16 amino acids. The trim removed 2 bases at V and 2 bases at J, leaving 6 bases unmatched. The germline V gene encodes CDR1 SGHRS and CDR2 YFSETQ. The CDR3 DNA reads TGCGCCAGCAGCTTCCCACTAGCGGGGGCGCCCTACGAGCAGTACTTC. Translating it yields CASSFPLAGAPYEQYF. The full variable domain, in which reference TRBV5-1 and TRBJ2-7 provide the parts outside the CDR3, is KAGVTQTPRYLIKTRGQQVTLSCSPISGHRSVSWYQQTPGQGLQFLFEYFSETQRNKGNFPGRFSGRQFSNSRSEMNVSTLELGDSALYLCASSFPLAGAPYEQYFGPGTRLTVT.

This clonotype was seen only a few times. The chain couples TRBV12-3 or TRBV12-4 to TRBJ2-3, with D possibly matching TRBD1 (8 bases). This CDR3 spans 17 amino acids. Trimming took off 5 bases at V and 2 bases at J, with 20 bases between the two ends. The CDR3 DNA follows: TGTGCCAGCAGTCAATCGACAGGGGAGGGGACCACAGATACGCAGTATTTT. As protein: CASSQSTGEGTTDTQYF.

In this sample, this clonotype turned up a few times. The chain links TRBV6-1 to TRBJ2-1; possibly TRBD2 for D (6 bases). The germline V gene encodes CDR1 MNHNS and CDR2 SASEGT. V was cut by 7 bases and J by 2 bases, with 18 bases left in between. This CDR3 has 16 residues. In DNA form, the CDR3 reads TGTGCCAGCAAGGAGAGGCGGGAAAATACCTACAATGAGCAGTTCTTC. Encoded protein: CASKERRENTYNEQFF.

CDR3 region: CASSLAHGQTYEQYF. The CDR3 coding sequence is TGTGCCAGCAGCTTAGCGCACGGGCAGACCTACGAGCAGTACTTC. The J gene is TRBJ2-7, the V gene TRBV7-6, with D unresolved. The CDR3 loop spans 15 amino acids. CDR1 and CDR2 from the germline V gene are SGHVS and FNYEAQ. The V gene lost 0 bases and the J gene lost 2 bases, with 11 bases spanning the gap.

This clonotype was counted between two and nine times. The V gene is TRBV4-1, the J gene TRBJ1-1; possible D gene TRBD1, 6 bases. The CDR3 is 15 residues long. Germline-derived CDR1 and CDR2 are MGHRA and YSYEKL. Between the trimmed V and J ends, which lost 1 base and 1 base, there was a span of 10 bases. The DNA for the CDR3 is TGCGCCAGCAGCCAAGTGAGACAGGCGAACACTGAAGCTTTCTTT. It specifies CASSQVRQANTEAFF.